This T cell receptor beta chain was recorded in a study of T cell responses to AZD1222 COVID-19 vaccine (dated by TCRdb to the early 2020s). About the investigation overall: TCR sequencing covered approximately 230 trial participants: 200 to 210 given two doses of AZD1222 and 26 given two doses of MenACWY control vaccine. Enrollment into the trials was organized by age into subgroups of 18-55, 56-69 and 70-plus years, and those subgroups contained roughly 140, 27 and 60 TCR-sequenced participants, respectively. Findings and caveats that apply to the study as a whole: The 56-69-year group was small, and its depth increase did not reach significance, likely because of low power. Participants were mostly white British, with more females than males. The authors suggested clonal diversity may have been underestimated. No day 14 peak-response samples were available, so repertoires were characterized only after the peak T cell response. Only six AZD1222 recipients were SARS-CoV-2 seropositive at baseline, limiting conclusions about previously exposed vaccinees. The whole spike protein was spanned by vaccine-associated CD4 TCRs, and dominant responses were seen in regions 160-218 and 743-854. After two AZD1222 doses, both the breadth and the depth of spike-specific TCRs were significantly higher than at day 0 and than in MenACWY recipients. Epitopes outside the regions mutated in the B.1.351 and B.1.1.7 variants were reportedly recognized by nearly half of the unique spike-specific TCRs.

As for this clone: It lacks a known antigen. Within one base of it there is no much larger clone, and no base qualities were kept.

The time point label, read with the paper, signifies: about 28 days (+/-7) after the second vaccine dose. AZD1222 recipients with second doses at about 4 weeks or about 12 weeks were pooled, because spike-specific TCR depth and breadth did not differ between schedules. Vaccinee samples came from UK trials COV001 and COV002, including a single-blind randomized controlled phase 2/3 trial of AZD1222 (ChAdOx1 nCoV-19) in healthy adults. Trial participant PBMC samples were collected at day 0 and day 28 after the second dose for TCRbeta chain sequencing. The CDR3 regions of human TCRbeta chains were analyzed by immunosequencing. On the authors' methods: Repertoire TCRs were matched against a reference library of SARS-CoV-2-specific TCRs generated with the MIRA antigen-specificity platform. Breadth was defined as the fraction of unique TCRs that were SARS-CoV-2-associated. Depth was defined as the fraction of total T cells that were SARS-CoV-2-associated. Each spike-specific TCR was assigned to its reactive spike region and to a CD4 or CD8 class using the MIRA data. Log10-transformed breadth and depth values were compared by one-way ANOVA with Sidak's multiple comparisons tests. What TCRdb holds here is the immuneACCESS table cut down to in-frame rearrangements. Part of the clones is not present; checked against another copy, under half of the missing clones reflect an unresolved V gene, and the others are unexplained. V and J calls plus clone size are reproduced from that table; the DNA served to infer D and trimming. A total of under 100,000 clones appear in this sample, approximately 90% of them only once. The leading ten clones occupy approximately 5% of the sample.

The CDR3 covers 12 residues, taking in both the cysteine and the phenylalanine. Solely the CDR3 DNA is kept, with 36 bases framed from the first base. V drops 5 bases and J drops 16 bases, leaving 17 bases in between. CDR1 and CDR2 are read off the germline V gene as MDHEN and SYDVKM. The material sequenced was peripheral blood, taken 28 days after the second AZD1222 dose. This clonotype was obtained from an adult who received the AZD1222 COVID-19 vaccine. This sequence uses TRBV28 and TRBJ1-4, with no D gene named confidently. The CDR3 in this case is CASSRLSQVWFF. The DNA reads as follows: TGTGCCAGCAGTCGTCTGTCTCAGGTGTGGTTTTTT. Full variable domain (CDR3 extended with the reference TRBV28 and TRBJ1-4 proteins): DVKVTQSSRYLVKRTGEKVFLECVQDMDHENMFWYRQDPGLGLRLIYFSYDVKMKEKGDIPEGYSVSREKKERFSLILESASTNQTSMYLCASSRLSQVWFFGSGTQLSVL.